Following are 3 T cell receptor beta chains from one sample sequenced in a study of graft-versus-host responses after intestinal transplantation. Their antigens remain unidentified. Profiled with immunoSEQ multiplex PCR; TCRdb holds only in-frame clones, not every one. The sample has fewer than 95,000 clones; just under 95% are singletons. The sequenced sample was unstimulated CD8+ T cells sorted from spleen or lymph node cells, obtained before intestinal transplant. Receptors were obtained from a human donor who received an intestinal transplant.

CDR3 bases: TGTGCCAGCAGCTTATTCGGGGGGACTCTGTCTGGGGCCAACGTCCTGACTTTC. Translation: CASSLFGGTLSGANVLTF. This chain connects TRBV7-9 to TRBJ2-6, with TRBD2 identical over 7 bases. Germline V CDR1 and CDR2: SEHNR, FQNEAQ (reference sequence). Trimming took 2 bases from V and 1 from J; bases not matched to a gene: 8. This CDR3 spans 18 amino acids.

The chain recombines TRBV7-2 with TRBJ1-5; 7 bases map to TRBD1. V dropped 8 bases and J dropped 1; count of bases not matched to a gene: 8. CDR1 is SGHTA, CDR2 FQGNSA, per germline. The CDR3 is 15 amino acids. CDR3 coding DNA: TGTGCCAGCGCCCGGGAGGGGGCCAGCAATCAGCCCCAGCATTTT. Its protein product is CASAREGASNQPQHF.

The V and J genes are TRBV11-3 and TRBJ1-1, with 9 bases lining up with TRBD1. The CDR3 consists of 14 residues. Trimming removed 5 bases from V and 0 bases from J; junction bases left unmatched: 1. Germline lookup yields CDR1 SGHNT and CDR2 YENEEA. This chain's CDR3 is CASSGDRVNTEAFF. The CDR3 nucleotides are TGTGCCAGCAGCGGGGACAGGGTGAACACTGAAGCTTTCTTT.